The present T cell receptor beta chain was sequenced within a study of Graves' ophthalmopathy and Graves' hyperthyroidism. Overall study findings and caveats: Most expanded thyroid clonotypes above 0.001 frequency also appeared in blood.

As for this clonotype: Its antigen is not identified.

Patients were diagnosed from clinical symptoms, serum thyroxine, TRAb, thyroid ultrasound and orbital computed tomography. The sequenced template was RNA, covering the TCR beta CDR3 region. First-round RT-PCR used HTBI primers; second-round multiplex PCR followed. TCRdb ran MiXCR on the multiplex PCR reads and lists one entry per CDR3 protein. This table holds nearly 400,000 distinct CDR3 sequences, about 16% found once. V lost 3 bases, J lost 9 bases, and 13 bases stayed unmatched. CDR1 is SGHNT, CDR2 YENEEA, per germline. The CDR3 has 15 amino acids. What was sequenced was peripheral blood. The receptor was isolated from a woman aged 18-29 years with Graves' ophthalmopathy. The chain is built from TRBV11-3 and TRBJ1-2; 7 nucleotides align to TRBD1. The DNA of the CDR3 is TGTGCCAGCAGCTTCACCGGGACAGACCATCAGAGCTACACCTTC. Translating gives CASSFTGTDHQSYTF.